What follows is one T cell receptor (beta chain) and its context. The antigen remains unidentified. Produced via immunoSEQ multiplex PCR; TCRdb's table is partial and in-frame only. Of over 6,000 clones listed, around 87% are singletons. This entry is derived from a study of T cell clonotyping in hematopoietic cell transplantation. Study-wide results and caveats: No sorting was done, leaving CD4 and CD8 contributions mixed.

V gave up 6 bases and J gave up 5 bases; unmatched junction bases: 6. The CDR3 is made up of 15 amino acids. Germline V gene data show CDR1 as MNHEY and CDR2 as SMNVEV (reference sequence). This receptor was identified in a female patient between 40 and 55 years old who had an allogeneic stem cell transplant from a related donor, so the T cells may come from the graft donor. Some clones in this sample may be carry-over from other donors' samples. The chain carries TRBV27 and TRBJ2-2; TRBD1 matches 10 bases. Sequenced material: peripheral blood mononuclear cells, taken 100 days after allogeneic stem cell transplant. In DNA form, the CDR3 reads TGTGCCAGCAGCCCCGGGACAGGGGAGACCGGGGAGCTGTTTTTT. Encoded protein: CASSPGTGETGELFF.